The 22 T cell receptor beta chains below were found in one sample sequenced in a study of blood T cell repertoires in COVID-19 (dated by TCRdb to the early 2020s). Library prep was done by the immunoSEQ multiplex PCR assay. TCRdb stores this immuneACCESS table with in-frame sequences only. Part of the clones is absent; in the studies checked, under half of the shortfall reflects unresolved V genes, and no reason is known for the rest. The sample profile shows tens of thousands of clones; more than 75% of them were found once. The ten most abundant clones make up more than 8% of the sample. Sequences were obtained from peripheral blood. The receptors derive from a woman at least 80 years old with acute or convalescent COVID-19.

The chain has TRBV5-1 and TRBJ2-1; 8 bases match TRBD2. This CDR3 has 16 amino acids. CDR1 is SGHRS and CDR2 is YFSETQ in the germline V gene. V was clipped by 1 base and J by 1 base; unmatched bases: 4. The CDR3 coding sequence is TGCGCCAGCAGCTTGACGGCGGGGGGATCCTACAATGAGCAGTTCTTC. It translates to CASSLTAGGSYNEQFF.

This rearrangement joins TRBV5-1 to TRBJ2-1; 15 bases are a match to TRBD2. The CDR3 extends over 17 amino acids. Germline V CDR1 and CDR2: SGHRS, YFSETQ. The junction had 8 bases not matched to a gene; V was cut back by 1 base and J by 9 bases. The CDR3 DNA reads as TGCGCCAGCAGCTTGACCGCACCGGGACTAGCGGGGGGTGAGCAGTTCTTC. Translation gives CASSLTAPGLAGGEQFF.

The rearrangement joins TRBV7-2 to TRBJ1-2, with D possibly TRBD1 on 5 matching bases. The CDR3 length is 15 residues. Trimming removed 1 base from V and 5 bases from J, with 14 bases in between. The V gene's germline CDR1 is SGHTA and CDR2 FQGNSA. As DNA, the CDR3 is TGTGCCAGCAGCTTAGACCGGGCCCGGGGGTATGGCTACACCTTC. This gives the protein CASSLDRARGYGYTF.

V gene TRBV12-5 combines with J gene TRBJ1-1, with D unclear. Between the trimmed V and J ends, which lost 7 bases and 2 bases, there was a span of 11 bases. CDR1 is LGHNT, CDR2 FRNRAP, per germline. The CDR3 is 13 residues long. CDR3 nucleotides: TGTGCTAGTGTCCTAAGCGGAAACACTGAAGCTTTCTTT. Translation gives CASVLSGNTEAFF.

V and J are TRBV5-1 and TRBJ2-6, with a tentative D call TRBD2 (6 bases). Trimming took off 0 bases at V and 0 bases at J, with 13 bases between the two ends. This CDR3 region has 18 residues. Germline lookup yields CDR1 SGHRS and CDR2 YFSETQ. The DNA of the CDR3 is TGCGCCAGCAGCTTGGTCGGGGGTAGCCTCTCTGGGGCCAACGTCCTGACTTTC. This translates into CASSLVGGSLSGANVLTF.

The chain has TRBV13 and TRBJ2-2; D is unresolved. The germline CDR1 and CDR2 sequences are PRHDT and FYEKMQ (reference sequence). The germline V and J ends were trimmed by 4 bases and 7 bases, with 13 bases remaining between them. The CDR3 sequence is 14 residues long. The CDR3 sequence: CASSSLRGGGELFF. Written as DNA, the CDR3 is TGTGCCAGCAGCTCCCTTCGCGGTGGCGGGGAGCTGTTTTTT.

The chain combines TRBV28 with TRBJ2-7; 8 bases match TRBD1. J lost 4 bases, V lost 4 bases, and 6 bases had no gene match. This CDR3 has 14 amino acids. Germline V gene lookup returns CDR1 MDHEN and CDR2 SYDVKM. The chain's CDR3 is CASSSTGGVYEQYF. CDR3 coding DNA: TGTGCCAGCAGTTCTACAGGGGGAGTATACGAGCAGTACTTC.

The chain joins TRBV4-1 to TRBJ2-6; D perhaps matches TRBD2 (6 bases). CDR3 length: 20 residues. Germline lookup yields CDR1 MGHRA and CDR2 YSYEKL. Trimming removed 6 bases at V and 0 bases at J, with 24 bases between. In DNA, the CDR3 is TGCGCCAGCAGTCCCGGTCTCCTGGGACTTTCGTTCTCTGGGGCCAACGTCCTGACTTTC. Protein sequence: CASSPGLLGLSFSGANVLTF.

V is TRBV5-1 and J is TRBJ2-2, with 8 bases that match TRBD1. V lost 2 bases to trimming and J lost 5 bases; unmatched junction nucleotides: 11. Germline-derived CDR1 and CDR2 are SGHRS and YFSETQ. This CDR3 contains 17 residues. In DNA form, the CDR3 reads TGCGCCAGCAGCTTTGAATCGGCAGGGGGCGTAACCGGGGAGCTGTTTTTT. Its translation is CASSFESAGGVTGELFF.

The J gene is TRBJ2-3, the V gene TRBV11-3; D unclear. Per the germline V gene, CDR1 is SGHNT and CDR2 is YENEEA. This CDR3 spans 10 amino acids. Trimming cost V 5 bases and J 5 bases, with 2 bases left between them. CDR3 sequence (DNA): TGTGCCAGCAGCCAAGATACGCAGTATTTT. Residues: CASSQDTQYF.

The chain joins TRBV28 to TRBJ1-5; tentative D call: TRBD1 (6 bases). The CDR3 has 16 residues. Germline CDR1 MDHEN, CDR2 SYDVKM. V was cut by 2 bases and J by 9 bases, with 20 bases left in between. The CDR3 sequence is CASSLVGVGQSTPQHF. CDR3 DNA sequence: TGTGCCAGCAGTTTAGTAGGAGTTGGACAGTCGACGCCCCAGCATTTT.

The chain has TRBV6-5 and TRBJ2-5, with D tentatively TRBD2 (6 bases). The V end lost 2 bases, the J end lost 3 bases, and 7 bases lay between the germline ends. The V gene's germline CDR1 is MNHEY and CDR2 SVGAGI. This CDR3 region has 13 residues. The CDR3 loop is CASSYGGEETQYF. The CDR3 DNA is TGTGCCAGCAGTTACGGCGGGGAAGAGACCCAGTACTTC.

This clone was seen more than once but under ten times. The rearrangement joins TRBV18 to TRBJ1-1; no definite D call. Germline V gives CDR1 KGHSH, CDR2 LQKENI. This CDR3 region has 15 residues. V lost 3 bases, J lost 1 base, and 12 bases lay in between. Here the CDR3 DNA reads TGTGCCAGCTCACCCCCGAGGCCCACGAACACTGAAGCTTTCTTT. This encodes CASSPPRPTNTEAFF.

The V call is TRBV5-1, the J call TRBJ2-7; D not resolved. The V end lost 5 bases, the J end lost 0 bases, and 9 bases lay between the germline ends. The length of the CDR3 is 13 residues. The germline CDR1 and CDR2 sequences are SGHRS and YFSETQ. The DNA for the CDR3 is TGCGCCAGCAGAGTGGGCAGCTCCTACGAGCAGTACTTC. Its translation: CASRVGSSYEQYF.

The V call is TRBV5-1, the J call TRBJ2-5; weak D call: TRBD2 (5 bases). Germline values: CDR1 SGHRS, CDR2 YFSETQ. There are 15 residues in the CDR3. The germline V and J ends were trimmed by 0 bases and 2 bases, with 11 bases remaining between them. The CDR3 here is CASSLVSGSQETQYF. The CDR3 DNA sequence: TGCGCCAGCAGCTTGGTTTCGGGATCACAAGAGACCCAGTACTTC.

This clone was counted only a few times. The V and J genes are TRBV7-3 and TRBJ2-1; D is unresolved. V was trimmed by 4 bases and J by 4 bases, leaving 20 bases between them. This CDR3 region has 17 residues. Germline assignment: CDR1 SGHTA and CDR2 FQGTGA. CDR3 sequence: CASSYGVGVNGYNEQFF. CDR3 in DNA: TGTGCCAGCAGCTATGGAGTAGGCGTTAATGGGTACAATGAGCAGTTCTTC.

The chain is built from TRBV6-5 and TRBJ2-5; perhaps TRBD2 as D (5 bases). The V end was cut by 7 bases, the J end by 5 bases, with 14 bases between. From germline, CDR1 is MNHEY and CDR2 SVGAGI. The CDR3 totals 13 residues. CDR3 sequence: CASIGLALETQYF. The CDR3 DNA follows: TGTGCCAGCATAGGCCTAGCTTTGGAGACCCAGTACTTC.

The J gene is TRBJ2-7, the V gene TRBV7-9; 7 positions match TRBD2. The CDR3 length is 16 residues. Germline V gene sequence: CDR1 SEHNR, CDR2 FQNEAQ (reference sequence). Trimming took 1 base from V and 1 from J; bases not matched to a gene: 7. The CDR3, as DNA: TGTGCCAGCAGCTTAGTTCGCGGGAGAATTTCCTACGAGCAGTACTTC. It is translated as CASSLVRGRISYEQYF.

The chain carries TRBV5-1 and TRBJ2-3; 7 nucleotides match TRBD2. CDR3 size: 16 residues. The ends lost 5 bases at V and 4 bases at J; junction bases unmatched: 13. Germline V gene data show CDR1 as SGHRS and CDR2 as YFSETQ. CDR3 DNA sequence: TGCGCCAGCAGACCTTCAGAATGGGCGGGGGCAGATACGCAGTATTTT. Residues: CASRPSEWAGADTQYF.

The J gene is TRBJ2-7, the V gene TRBV7-9; D call uncertain. The germline gives CDR1 SEHNR, CDR2 FQNEAQ (reference sequence). V lost 4 bases to trimming and J lost 5 bases, with 6 bases between them. This CDR3 has 11 amino acids. The CDR3 loop reads CASSYSNEQYF. The CDR3 nucleotides are TGTGCCAGCAGCTATAGTAACGAGCAGTACTTC.

V is TRBV4-1 and J is TRBJ1-1, with D perhaps matching TRBD1 (5 bases). CDR1 and CDR2 (germline): MGHRA, YSYEKL. CDR3 length: 13 residues. The ends were cut back, 0 bases at V and 11 bases at J, with 13 bases in the middle. The CDR3 here is CASSQDGAGGAFF. The CDR3 DNA reads TGCGCCAGCAGCCAAGACGGTGCTGGGGGGGCTTTCTTT.

This clone occurred a few times. V is TRBV2 and J is TRBJ2-1; 10 bases align to TRBD1. The CDR3 length is 13 residues. Germline CDR1 and CDR2: SNHLY and FYNNEI. V was pared by 4 bases and J by 10 bases, with 4 bases of the junction left unmatched. The CDR3: CASSGQGAGEQFF. The DNA for the CDR3 is TGTGCCAGCAGTGGACAGGGGGCAGGGGAGCAGTTCTTC.